These 11 T cell receptor beta chains were all obtained from the same sample, sequenced in a study of PD-L1 blockade in urothelial cancer (dated by TCRdb to 2016 to 2017). The library was prepared using the immunoSEQ multiplex PCR assay. The table comes from immuneACCESS by way of TCRdb, which keeps in-frame sequences with V and J called. Part of the clones is missing from these tables; in studies checked, under half for an unresolved V gene and the rest for unknown reasons. The sample table shows tens of thousands of clones, and 85% to 90% are seen once. Roughly 2.1% of the sample is in the top ten clones. The sample in question was PBMCs, obtained around atezolizumab (anti-PD-L1) treatment. The receptors stem from a man aged 55-75 years with urothelial cancer.

The chain uses TRBV18 and TRBJ1-5; D gene unclear. Germline V gives CDR1 KGHSH, CDR2 LQKENI. This CDR3 region has 12 residues. V shed 8 bases and J shed 6 bases, with 11 bases lying between them. Here the CDR3 DNA reads TGTGCCAGCCCCGAATTAGTTCAGCCCCAGCATTTT. Amino acid sequence: CASPELVQPQHF.

The V and J genes are TRBV28 and TRBJ2-1, with 7 positions matching TRBD2. Trimming took 6 bases from V and 1 from J; bases not matched to a gene: 12. The CDR3 totals 17 residues. Looked up from germline, CDR1 is MDHEN and CDR2 is SYDVKM. The CDR3 reads CASRRGTTLTSYNEQFF. CDR3 coding DNA: TGTGCCAGCAGGCGTGGGACTACACTGACTTCCTACAATGAGCAGTTCTTC.

This chain connects TRBV13 to TRBJ2-5; D is uncertain. The CDR3 runs 13 residues. The germline gives CDR1 PRHDT, CDR2 FYEKMQ (reference sequence). Trimming removed 0 bases from V and 2 bases from J, with 4 bases in between. The CDR3 here is CASSLGSQETQYF. The CDR3 DNA sequence: TGTGCCAGCAGCTTAGGCTCTCAAGAGACCCAGTACTTC.

In regard to this clone: At one boundary the junction diverges from the germline segment, which might be a read error. The chain joins TRBV7-7 to TRBJ2-3; TRBD2 agrees at 7 bases. The CDR3 consists of 14 residues. Germline lookup yields CDR1 SSHAT and CDR2 FNYEAQ (reference sequence). The CDR3 DNA follows: TGTGCTAGCAGCTTAGACGCGGGAGCAGATACGCAGTATTTT. As protein: CASSLDAGADTQYF.

For this clone: Distinct nucleotide sequences in the sample also encode this CDR3. V usage is TRBV6-5 and J usage is TRBJ2-3; the D is unclear. CDR1 MNHEY and CDR2 SVGAGI come from the germline V gene. V gave up 5 bases and J gave up 2 bases, with 5 bases separating them. The CDR3 sequence is 12 residues long. CDR3 region: CASSPSTDTQYF. CDR3 nucleotide sequence: TGTGCCAGCAGTCCCTCCACAGATACGCAGTATTTT.

This clone has just one count. The chain employs TRBV7-9 and TRBJ2-1; TRBD2 matches at 10 bases. V dropped 3 bases and J dropped 8; count of bases not matched to a gene: 4. CDR1 and CDR2 from the germline V gene are SEHNR and FQNEAQ (reference sequence). The CDR3 contains 14 residues. The CDR3 DNA reads as TGTGCCAGCAGCTTCCTAGCGGGAGTGGATGAGCAGTTCTTC. It encodes CASSFLAGVDEQFF.

The V and J genes are TRBV5-1 and TRBJ2-2; D is possibly TRBD2 (6 bases). The V end lost 2 bases, the J end lost 7 bases, and 12 bases lay between the germline ends. Germline V gives CDR1 SGHRS, CDR2 YFSETQ. The CDR3 has 14 amino acids. The CDR3 DNA sequence: TGCGCCAGCAGCTTCGCTTCTAGCGTCGGGGAGCTGTTTTTT. This sequence encodes CASSFASSVGELFF.

CDR3 region: CASSLWTREAFF. In nucleotides, the CDR3 is TGTGCCAGCAGTTTATGGACTCGTGAAGCTTTCTTT. V is TRBV28 and J is TRBJ1-1, with D unresolved. V dropped 0 bases and J dropped 7 bases, with 6 bases sitting between them. Germline lookup yields CDR1 MDHEN and CDR2 SYDVKM. CDR3 length: 12 residues.

This rearrangement joins TRBV28 to TRBJ2-4, with D perhaps matching TRBD1 (6 bases). V dropped 6 bases and J dropped 6 bases, with 18 bases sitting between them. CDR3 length: 15 residues. Looked up from germline, CDR1 is MDHEN and CDR2 is SYDVKM. CDR3 sequence: CASSRQSQGGNIQYF. The CDR3 coding sequence is TGTGCCAGCAGCCGACAGTCACAGGGTGGAAACATTCAGTACTTC.

The chain carries TRBV5-4 and TRBJ2-1, with 12 bases lining up with TRBD2. Germline CDR1 is SGHNT and CDR2 is YYREEE (reference sequence). V was clipped by 3 bases and J by 8 bases; unmatched bases: 3. The CDR3 has 14 residues. CDR3 region: CASSWTSGMDEQFF. Here the CDR3 DNA reads TGTGCCAGCAGCTGGACTAGCGGGATGGATGAGCAGTTCTTC.

V is TRBV5-4 and J is TRBJ2-7, with D possibly matching TRBD1 (5 bases). V was pared by 3 bases and J by 0 bases, with 16 bases between. The CDR3 length is 16 residues. Germline V gene lookup returns CDR1 SGHNT and CDR2 YYREEE (reference sequence). As DNA, the CDR3 is TGTGCCAGCAGCTCCGGACGGCAGGACAACTCCTACGAGCAGTACTTC. Protein product: CASSSGRQDNSYEQYF.